This T cell receptor (beta chain) was recorded in a study of neoadjuvant anti-PD-1 for oral cavity cancer. Across the study: Nivolumab at 3 mg/kg was mostly given biweekly, three to four doses, pre-surgery.

Trimming stripped 1 base from V and 0 bases from J, with 17 bases between. This CDR3 is built from 18 residues. CDR1 is SGHAT and CDR2 is FQNNGV in the germline V gene. Patients had newly diagnosed, untreated stage II-IVA oral cavity squamous cell carcinoma. Blood libraries mostly used roughly 0.5 ug genomic DNA, six replicates each. Here immunoSEQ multiplex PCR was the method, and the copy in TCRdb shows in-frame clones only, minus some. The sample shows around 62,000 clones, approximately 80% of them seen only once. The receptor was isolated from a person between 35 and 79 years old with oral cavity squamous cell carcinoma. V and J are TRBV11-2 and TRBJ2-3; D gene unclear. The source was PBMCs, collected before nivolumab (anti-PD-1) treatment. The CDR3 is CASSLGPLVTSSTDTQYF. The CDR3 DNA sequence: TGTGCCAGCAGCTTAGGCCCTCTAGTAACCTCGAGCACAGATACGCAGTATTTT.